This T cell receptor beta chain was captured in a study of T cell responses to AZD1222 COVID-19 vaccine. Using immunoSEQ multiplex PCR, the repertoire was profiled, and TCRdb retains in-frame clones only, with some absent. The repertoire holds some 120,000 clones, with more than 70% as singletons. Germline CDR1 SGHNT, CDR2 YYREEE (reference sequence). The V and J ends lost 9 bases and 12 bases, in that order; junction bases with no gene match: 12. The CDR3 is 12 residues long. This clone was detected once. The V gene is TRBV5-4, the J gene TRBJ2-1; 7 nucleotides line up with TRBD2. The sequencing here drew on peripheral blood, taken on day 0 of AZD1222 vaccination. The receptor's source is an adult in good health. The CDR3 spells CATSLADQRQFF. CDR3 DNA: TGTGCCACTTCGCTAGCGGACCAAAGGCAGTTCTTC.